The clone carrying this T cell receptor beta chain came up many times. The antigen is unknown. This sample was included in a study of T cells in Graves' hyperthyroidism and ophthalmopathy. General study findings and limits: Researchers report that a 13 V-J model separated ophthalmopathy from stable hyperthyroidism.

The germline CDR1 and CDR2 sequences are MDHEN and SYDVKM. With V trimmed by 2 bases and J by 0 bases, 7 bases remained unmatched. This CDR3 is 17 amino acids long. RNA transcripts yielded amplified TCR beta CDR3 regions. The HTBI primer set served for first-round RT-PCR of the TCR CDR3. In TCRdb, the multiplex PCR reads were re-called with MiXCR into one record per CDR3 protein. The repertoire consists of roughly 750,000 distinct CDR3 sequences, with roughly 15% occurring once and the leading ten covering approximately 8.4%. The study defined stable Graves' hyperthyroidism as no ophthalmopathy progression within 18 months.

This clonotype was sampled from a young man with Graves' hyperthyroidism. The rearrangement uses TRBV28 and TRBJ1-2; 9 nucleotides agree with TRBD1. The sequenced sample consisted of blood. The CDR3 nucleotides read TGTGCCAGCAGTTTAGACAAGGGACAGGGAACTAACTATGGCTACACCTTC. Amino acids: CASSLDKGQGTNYGYTF.